The TCR beta chain under discussion was sequenced for a study of neoadjuvant nivolumab and ipilimumab in lung cancer. Study results and limitations: Compared with tumor-adjacent uninvolved lung, resected tumors showed greater richness and clonality. From pretherapy to surgery, tumor richness and clonality rose with dual therapy. Blood richness before therapy tracked richness in tumors resected after neoadjuvant therapy.

The CDR3 runs to 15 residues. Deletions cut 1 base from V and 5 bases from J, with 13 bases between. Germline CDR1 and CDR2: SGHNT and YYREEE (reference sequence). Produced via immunoSEQ multiplex PCR; TCRdb's table is partial and in-frame only. Of 24,000 or so clones listed, around 80% are singletons. On this clone: What it recognizes is unknown.

V and J are TRBV5-4 and TRBJ2-1; D may be TRBD1 (5 bases). The sequence derives from an adult with non-small cell lung cancer. The sequenced sample was peripheral blood, obtained before neoadjuvant nivolumab, alone or with ipilimumab. The CDR3 nucleotides read TGTGCCAGCAGCTTGAGACAGTCCGGGCACAATGAGCAGTTCTTC. Encoded protein: CASSLRQSGHNEQFF.